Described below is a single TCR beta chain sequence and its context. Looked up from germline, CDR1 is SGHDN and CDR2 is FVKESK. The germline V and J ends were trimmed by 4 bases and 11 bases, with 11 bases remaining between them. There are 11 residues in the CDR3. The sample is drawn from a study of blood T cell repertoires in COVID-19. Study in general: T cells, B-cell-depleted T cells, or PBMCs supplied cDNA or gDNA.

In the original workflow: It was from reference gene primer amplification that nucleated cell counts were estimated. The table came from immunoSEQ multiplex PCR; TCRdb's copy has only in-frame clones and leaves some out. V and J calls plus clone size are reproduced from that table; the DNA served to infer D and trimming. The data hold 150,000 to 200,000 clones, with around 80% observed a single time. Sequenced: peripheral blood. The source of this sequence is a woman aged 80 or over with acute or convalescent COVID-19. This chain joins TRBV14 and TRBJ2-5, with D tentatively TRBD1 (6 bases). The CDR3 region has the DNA TGTGCCAGCAGCCTCTGGGGGACACAGTACTTC. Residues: CASSLWGTQYF.